These 8 T cell receptor beta chains originate from one sample sequenced in a study of OX40 agonist ivuxolimab in advanced cancers. Sequenced by immunoSEQ multiplex PCR; TCRdb stores in-frame clones only, minus some. The repertoire holds more than 80,000 clones, over 75% seen once, with around 0.3% in the top ten. The input for sequencing was CD4+ or CD8+ T cells sorted from blood, taken in a trial of the OX40 agonist ivuxolimab. All receptors come from an adult with an advanced solid tumor such as melanoma, head and neck, liver or kidney cancer.

This clone was recorded once. V and J are TRBV10-1 and TRBJ2-7; either TRBD1 or TRBD2 may supply D (5 bases each). Germline values: CDR1 WNHNN, CDR2 SYGVQD (reference sequence). V gave up 6 bases and J gave up 2 bases, with 14 bases separating them. This CDR3 contains 14 residues. CDR3: CASRWVGEPYEQYF. The CDR3 coding sequence is TGCGCCAGCAGGTGGGTGGGGGAACCCTACGAGCAGTACTTC.

The rearrangement uses TRBV28 and TRBJ1-4; 7 bases agree with TRBD1. The length of the CDR3 is 12 residues. Per the germline V gene, CDR1 is MDHEN and CDR2 is SYDVKM. Unmatched junction bases numbered 7, after V lost 10 bases and J lost 8 bases. CDR3 region: CATTGVGEKLFF. CDR3 nucleotides: TGTGCCACCACAGGGGTTGGGGAAAAACTGTTTTTT.

Regarding this clone: This sample also contains other DNA sequences that code for the same CDR3. V and J are TRBV11-2 and TRBJ2-2; D might be TRBD1 (5 bases). The germline CDR1 and CDR2 sequences are SGHAT and FQNNGV. V lost 4 bases and J lost 4, with 16 bases in between. The CDR3 length is 16 residues. In nucleotides, the CDR3 is TGTGCCAGCAGCTACCGGGCCGGAAGGGGCACCGGGGAGCTGTTTTTT. Protein sequence: CASSYRAGRGTGELFF.

The chain recombines TRBV5-4 with TRBJ1-4; TRBD1 is a possible D gene (5 bases). Germline CDR1 is SGHNT and CDR2 is YYREEE (reference sequence). Trimming left V 3 bases short and J 7 bases short, with 16 bases between. CDR3 length: 15 residues. CDR3 bases: TGTGCCAGCAGCTCTGAGGGCAGGGAGATTGAAAAACTGTTTTTT. Protein product: CASSSEGREIEKLFF.

The rearrangement uses TRBV7-8 and TRBJ1-5; D gene unclear. The CDR3 runs to 15 residues. V gave up 4 bases and J gave up 2 bases, with 12 bases separating them. Germline V gene lookup returns CDR1 SGHVS and CDR2 FQNEAQ. CDR3 bases: TGTGCCAGCAGCTATCGGTCAGGTGGCAATCAGCCCCAGCATTTT. Its translation: CASSYRSGGNQPQHF. The whole variable domain, remainder taken from reference TRBV7-8 and TRBJ1-5, is GAGVSQSPRYKVAKRGQDVALRCDPISGHVSLFWYQQALGQGPEFLTYFQNEAQLDKSGLPSDRFFAERPEGSVSTLKIQRTQQEDSAVYLCASSYRSGGNQPQHFGDGTRLSIL.

The J gene is TRBJ2-7, the V gene TRBV10-3; D possibly corresponds to TRBD2 (6 bases). This CDR3 comprises 17 residues. V lost 0 bases to trimming and J lost 4 bases, with 19 bases between them. From germline, CDR1 is ENHRY and CDR2 SYGVKD. The CDR3 loop reads CAISESGATSSIYEQYF. The CDR3 nucleotides read TGTGCCATCAGTGAGTCGGGAGCAACTAGCAGTATTTACGAGCAGTACTTC.

The chain recombines TRBV28 with TRBJ2-7, with a possible D match to TRBD1 (5 bases). There are 14 residues in the CDR3. Trimming removed 6 bases at V and 0 bases at J, with 12 bases between. Germline V CDR1 and CDR2: MDHEN, SYDVKM. The chain's CDR3 is CASRRTGFSYEQYF. CDR3 sequence (DNA): TGTGCCAGCAGACGTACAGGTTTCTCCTACGAGCAGTACTTC. Supplemented by reference TRBV28 and TRBJ2-7, the full variable domain reads DVKVTQSSRYLVKRTGEKVFLECVQDMDHENMFWYRQDPGLGLRLIYFSYDVKMKEKGDIPEGYSVSREKKERFSLILESASTNQTSMYLCASRRTGFSYEQYFGPGTRLTVT.

CDR3 amino acids: CASSQGQGGNYGYTF. CDR3 in DNA: TGTGCCAGCAGCCAGGGACAGGGCGGGAACTATGGCTACACCTTC. The chain links TRBV2 to TRBJ1-2; 9 nucleotides match TRBD1. V dropped 6 bases and J dropped 2; count of bases not matched to a gene: 7. This CDR3 has 15 amino acids. The V gene's germline CDR1 is SNHLY and CDR2 FYNNEI.